Given below is one TCR beta chain in context. These data come from a study of blood T cell repertoires in COVID-19. There are 20 residues in the CDR3. Germline lookup yields CDR1 KGHSH and CDR2 LQKENI. The V end lost 6 bases, the J end lost 3 bases, and 31 bases lay between the germline ends. Profiled with immunoSEQ multiplex PCR; TCRdb holds only in-frame clones, not every one. The data show around 250,000 clones, with about nine tenths seen just once and 2% to 2.5% held by the top ten. This clonotype originated in a man aged 25-45 years who had recovered from COVID-19. The chain recombines TRBV18 with TRBJ2-3, with D possibly being TRBD2 (6 bases). Sample: peripheral blood. The chain's CDR3 is CASSPTRSGTLTTSTDTQYF. CDR3 DNA: TGTGCCAGCTCGCCGACTAGATCTGGAACACTAACGACTAGTACAGATACGCAGTATTTT. Together with reference TRBV18 and TRBJ2-3, the CDR3 gives the full variable domain: NAGVMQNPRHLVRRRGQEARLRCSPMKGHSHVYWYRQLPEEGLKFMVYLQKENIIDESGMPKERFSAEFPKEGPSILRIQQVVRGDSAAYFCASSPTRSGTLTTSTDTQYFGPGTRLTVL.